One TCR beta chain is described in this entry. This sample is drawn from a study of T cells in localized non-small cell lung cancer. Assay used: immunoSEQ multiplex PCR; TCRdb lists only in-frame clones, some missing. The sample comprises about 18,000 clones, around four fifths of which are singletons, and roughly 27% rests with the top ten. This CDR3 is built from 15 residues. Trimming pared 5 bases from V and 5 bases from J, leaving 15 bases between. In germline, CDR1 is LNHDA, CDR2 SQIVND (reference sequence). This chain links TRBV19 with TRBJ2-2; D may correspond to TRBD1 or TRBD2 (5 bases each). The receptor comes from a female donor of 60 years or more with stage I lung adenocarcinoma. This sample comprised peripheral blood, obtained before any cancer treatment. In nucleotides, the CDR3 is TGTGCCAGTAGTCTAGGACACGGGATGACCGGGGAGCTGTTTTTT. As protein: CASSLGHGMTGELFF.